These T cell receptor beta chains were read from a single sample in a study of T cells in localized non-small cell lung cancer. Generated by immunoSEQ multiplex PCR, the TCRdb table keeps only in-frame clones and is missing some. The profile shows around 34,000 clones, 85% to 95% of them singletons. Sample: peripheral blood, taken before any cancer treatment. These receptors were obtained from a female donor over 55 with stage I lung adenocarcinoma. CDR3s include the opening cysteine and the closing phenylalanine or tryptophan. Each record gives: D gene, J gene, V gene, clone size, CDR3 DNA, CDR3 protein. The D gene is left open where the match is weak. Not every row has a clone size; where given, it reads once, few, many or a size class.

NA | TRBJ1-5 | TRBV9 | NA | TGTGCCAGCAGCGTAGAACCCAATAGCAATCAGCCCCAGCATTTT | CASSVEPNSNQPQHF
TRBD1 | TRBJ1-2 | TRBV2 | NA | TGTGCCAGCAGTCGGGACAGATTTAACTATGGCTACACCTTC | CASSRDRFNYGYTF
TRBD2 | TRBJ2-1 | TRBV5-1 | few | TGCGCCAGCAGCTTGACTAGCGGGAGGGTGGGCCGCGGCTACAATGAGCAGTTCTTC | CASSLTSGRVGRGYNEQFF
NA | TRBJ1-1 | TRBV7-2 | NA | TGTGCCAGCAGCCCCCCCGAGGGCATCCGAGCAGCTTTCTTT | CASSPPEGIRAAFF
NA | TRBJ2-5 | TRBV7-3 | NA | TGTGCCAGCAGCTACGGACAGCAAGAGACCCAGTACTTC | CASSYGQQETQYF
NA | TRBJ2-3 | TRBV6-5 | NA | TGTGCCAGCAGTTACTCCCGGGACCCCTTAGATACGCAGTATTTT | CASSYSRDPLDTQYF
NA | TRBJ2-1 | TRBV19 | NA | TGTGCCAGTAGCCCGCGGGCGGACAATGAGCAGTTCTTC | CASSPRADNEQFF
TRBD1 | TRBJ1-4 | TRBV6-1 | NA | TGTGCCAGCAGTGCTGGACAGGGGGCTAATGAAAAACTGTTTTTT | CASSAGQGANEKLFF
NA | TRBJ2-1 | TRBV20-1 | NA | TGCAGTGCTAGAGGCTACAATGAGCAGTTCTTC | CSARGYNEQFF
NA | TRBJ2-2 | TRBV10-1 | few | TGCGCCAGCAGTGAGTCGGGGGGCACCGGGGAGCTGTTTTTT | CASSESGGTGELFF
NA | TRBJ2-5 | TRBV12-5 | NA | TGTGCTAGTGGTTTGAGGCAGCAAGAGACCCAGTACTTC | CASGLRQQETQYF
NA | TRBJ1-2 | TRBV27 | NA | TGTGCCAGCAGAACCTTGGGACTCTTAAAGCCCTATGGCTACACCTTC | CASRTLGLLKPYGYTF
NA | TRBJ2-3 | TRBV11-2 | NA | TGTGCCAGCGCGGGTCCCCCGAGGGCAGATACGCAGTATTTT | CASAGPPRADTQYF
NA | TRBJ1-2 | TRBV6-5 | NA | TGTGCCAGCAGTCTAGGACACCGGAGCTATGGCTACACCTTC | CASSLGHRSYGYTF
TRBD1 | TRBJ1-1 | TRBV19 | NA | TGTGCCAGTACCACGCCGGGACAGGGGAGGGTTTCGGGAGCTTTCTTT | CASTTPGQGRVSGAFF
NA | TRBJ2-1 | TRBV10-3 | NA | TGTGCCATCAGGCCAGTCCCATCAAATGAGCAGTTCTTC | CAIRPVPSNEQFF
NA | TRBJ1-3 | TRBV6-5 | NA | TGTGCCAGCAGCCCCGTTCTGGGTGGAAACACCATATATTTT | CASSPVLGGNTIYF
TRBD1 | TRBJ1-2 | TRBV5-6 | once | TGTGCCAGCAGCAGACAGGGGAACTATGGCTACACCTTC | CASSRQGNYGYTF
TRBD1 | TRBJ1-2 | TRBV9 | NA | TGTGCCAGCAGCGTTCAGGGGGACTATGGCTACACCTTC | CASSVQGDYGYTF
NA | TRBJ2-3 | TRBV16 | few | TGTGCCAGCAGCCCCCGAGGGTTCGGGAGCACAGATACGCAGTATTTT | CASSPRGFGSTDTQYF
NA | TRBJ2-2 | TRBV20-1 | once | TGCAGTGCGGGCAGGAGGGGGGAGCTGTTTTTT | CSAGRRGELFF
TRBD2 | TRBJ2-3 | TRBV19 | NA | TGTGCCAGTAGATCTGCGGGGGACACAGATACGCAGTATTTT | CASRSAGDTDTQYF
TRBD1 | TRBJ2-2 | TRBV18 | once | TGTGCCAGCTCCCCAGACAGGGGGAGGAACACCGGGGAGCTGTTTTTT | CASSPDRGRNTGELFF
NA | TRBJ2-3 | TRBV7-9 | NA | TGTGCCAGCAGCTTTCCAGATACGCAGTATTTT | CASSFPDTQYF
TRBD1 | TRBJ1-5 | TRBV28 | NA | TGTGCCAGCAGTTTATGGGGACAGAGAAATCAGCCCCAGCATTTT | CASSLWGQRNQPQHF
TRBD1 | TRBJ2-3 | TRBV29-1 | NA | TGCAGCGTTGCCGGGACAGGGGGACCAGATACGCAGTATTTT | CSVAGTGGPDTQYF
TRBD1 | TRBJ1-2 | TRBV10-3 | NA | TGTGCCATCAGTACCGGGACAGGGAATGGCTACACCTTC | CAISTGTGNGYTF
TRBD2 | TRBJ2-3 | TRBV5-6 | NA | TGTGCCAGCAGCGGACTAGCGGGAGAGTCGACAGATACGCAGTATTTT | CASSGLAGESTDTQYF
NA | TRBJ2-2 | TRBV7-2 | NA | TGTGCCAGCAGCCCCGGACTGAGGACCGGGGAGCTGTTTTTT | CASSPGLRTGELFF
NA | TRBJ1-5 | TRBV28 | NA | TGTGCCAGCAGTTTTCTACAGGGAGCTCAGCCCCAGCATTTT | CASSFLQGAQPQHF
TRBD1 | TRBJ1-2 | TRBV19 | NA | TGTGCCAGTAGTATAGTGGGACAGGCCTCAGCTAACTATGGCTACACCTTC | CASSIVGQASANYGYTF
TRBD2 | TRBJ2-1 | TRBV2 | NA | TGTGCCAGCAGTGAGACTAGCGGGGCCCAGCTCTTC | CASSETSGAQLF
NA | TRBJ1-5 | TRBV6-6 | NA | TGTGCCAGCGAACAGCCATATAGCAATCAGCCCCAGCATTTT | CASEQPYSNQPQHF
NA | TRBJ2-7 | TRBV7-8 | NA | TGTGCCAGCAGCTTAGCGGGGGATGGGGAGCAGTACTTC | CASSLAGDGEQYF
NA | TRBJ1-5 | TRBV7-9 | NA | TGTGCCAGCAGCCCAGGGGACGGTGGAAATCAGCCCCAGCATTTT | CASSPGDGGNQPQHF
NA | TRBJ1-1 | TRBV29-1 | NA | TGCAGCGTTGGTCCCAGGGGCAAGAACACTGAAGCTTTCTTT | CSVGPRGKNTEAFF
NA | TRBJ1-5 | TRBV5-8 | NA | TGTGCCAGCCCCCCGAGGGCACTTAATCAGCCCCAGCATTTT | CASPPRALNQPQHF
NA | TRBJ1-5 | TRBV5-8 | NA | TGTGCCAGCAGCTTGGATGGCAGGGGCAGCAATCAGCCCCAGCATTTT | CASSLDGRGSNQPQHF
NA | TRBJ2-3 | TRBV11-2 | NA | TGTGCCAGCAGCTTGAGTGGGCCGCGAGATACGCAGTATTTT | CASSLSGPRDTQYF
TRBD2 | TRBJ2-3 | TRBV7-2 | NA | TGTGCCAGCAGCTTAGCGTCTAGCGGGAACACAGATACGCAGTATTTT | CASSLASSGNTDTQYF
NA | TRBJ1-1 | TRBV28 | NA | TGTGCCAGCAGTCCCCGGGAGGTTGGGTACGAAGCTTTCTTT | CASSPREVGYEAFF
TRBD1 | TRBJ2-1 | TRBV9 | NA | TGTGCCAGCAGCGTAGTATCAGGACAGGGTGGGAATGAGCAGTTCTTC | CASSVVSGQGGNEQFF
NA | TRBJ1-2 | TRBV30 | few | TGTGCCTGGACAGGCTTAAACTATGGCTACACCTTC | CAWTGLNYGYTF
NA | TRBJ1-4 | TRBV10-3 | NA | TGTGCCATCAGGTCGGACAGTCGTACAACTAATGAAAAACTGTTTTTT | CAIRSDSRTTNEKLFF
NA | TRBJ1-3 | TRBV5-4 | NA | TGTGCCAGCAGCTTGGACGGCGGAAACACCATATATTTT | CASSLDGGNTIYF
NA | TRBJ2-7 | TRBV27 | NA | TGTGCCAGCAGTTTATCAGGGGTTAACTCCTACGAGCAGTACTTC | CASSLSGVNSYEQYF
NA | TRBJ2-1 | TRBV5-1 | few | TGCGCCAGCAGCTTGCAAACAGAGCAGTTCTTC | CASSLQTEQFF
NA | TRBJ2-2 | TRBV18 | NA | TGTGCCAGCTCACCGAACGGGAGAGGATCCGGGGAGCTGTTTTTT | CASSPNGRGSGELFF
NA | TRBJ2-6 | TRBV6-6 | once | TGTGCCAGCAGTAAAGGACAGATCTCTGGGGCCAACGTCCTGACTTTC | CASSKGQISGANVLTF
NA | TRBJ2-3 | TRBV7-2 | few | TGTGCCAGCAGCCTCCTAGCTCAGAGCACAGATACGCAGTATTTT | CASSLLAQSTDTQYF
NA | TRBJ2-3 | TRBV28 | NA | TGTGCCAGCAGTACCGGGCCCATCACAGATACGCAGTATTTT | CASSTGPITDTQYF
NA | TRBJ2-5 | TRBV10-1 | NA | TGCGCCAGCAGTGAGGGGGCGCGAAGCTACGAGACCCAGTACTTC | CASSEGARSYETQYF
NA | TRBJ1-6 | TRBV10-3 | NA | TGTGCCATCAGTGAGGAGGGGACTGATAATTCACCCCTCCACTTT | CAISEEGTDNSPLHF
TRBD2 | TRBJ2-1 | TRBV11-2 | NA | TGTGCCAGCAGCTCATCGGGCGGGAGGGAGTTCTTC | CASSSSGGREFF
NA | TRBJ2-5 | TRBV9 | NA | TGTGCCAGCAGCGTAACCCCCATGCGGGGTGGAGAGACCCAGTACTTC | CASSVTPMRGGETQYF
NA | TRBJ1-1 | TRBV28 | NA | TGTGCCAGCAGCCTCGGATGGGCTGAAGCTTTCTTT | CASSLGWAEAFF
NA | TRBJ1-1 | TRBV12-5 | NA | TGTGCTAGTGGTTTGGGAAAAGGGGGTTACACTGAAGCTTTCTTT | CASGLGKGGYTEAFF